This T cell receptor beta chain was identified during a study of shared clonotypes between healthy human individuals. This CDR3 has 12 amino acids. V lost 0 bases, J lost 5 bases, and 6 bases lay in between. Germline CDR1 and CDR2: SGHRS and YFSETQ. The donors were adults (healthy and HIV-negative) with no recent acute infections or vaccinations. This clone was seen only a few times. Other DNA sequences of this sample code for an identical CDR3. This was a deep-level run. Genomic DNA (from each subset) was split evenly across several immunoSEQ plates. TCRdb keeps only in-frame clones here, not all; method: immunoSEQ multiplex PCR. The sample holds 400,000 to 600,000 clones, roughly 79% seen once.

The material sequenced was PBMCs. The rearrangement links TRBV5-1 to TRBJ2-7; unclear D gene. The sequence came from a woman between 40 and 50 years old in good health. Some clones in this sample may be carry-over from other donors' samples. The CDR3 protein is CASSLEGNEQYF. The DNA for the CDR3 is TGCGCCAGCAGCTTGGAGGGCAACGAGCAGTACTTC.